A selection of T cell receptor beta chains follows, all from one sample in a study of blood T cell repertoires in COVID-19. The repertoire was sequenced with immunoSEQ multiplex PCR; TCRdb's copy has only in-frame clones and lacks some. The repertoire holds some 260,000 clones, with approximately 88% as singletons. Source material: peripheral blood. Receptors originate from a human donor in a cohort sampled during active COVID-19. CDR3s include the opening cysteine and the closing phenylalanine or tryptophan. Fields, in order: D gene, V gene, clone size, J gene, CDR3 protein, CDR3 DNA. A D gene is named only where the DNA matches it firmly. Clone size is given for some rows only: seen once, a few or many times, or a class if the clone is expanded.

TRBD2	TRBV19	NA	TRBJ2-1	CASSSGLAGGNNEQFF	TGTGCCAGTAGTTCGGGACTAGCGGGAGGTAACAATGAGCAGTTCTTC
NA	TRBV28	NA	TRBJ2-7	CASSLIRAYEQYF	TGTGCCAGCAGTTTAATCCGGGCCTACGAGCAGTACTTC
NA	TRBV2	once	TRBJ2-7	CASSRSQGSYEQYF	TGTGCCAGCAGTCGGAGCCAGGGCTCGTACGAGCAGTACTTC
NA	TRBV15	NA	TRBJ2-1	CATSRQMMTAYNEQFF	TGTGCCACCAGCAGACAAATGATGACAGCTTACAATGAGCAGTTCTTC
NA	TRBV30	NA	TRBJ1-2	CAWMWGGNYGYTF	TGTGCCTGGATGTGGGGGGGCAACTATGGCTACACCTTC
NA	TRBV18	NA	TRBJ2-1	CASSPQGFQSEQFF	TGTGCCAGCTCACCACAGGGGTTTCAGAGTGAGCAGTTCTTC
NA	TRBV5-1	NA	TRBJ2-7	CASSLPGSSYEQYF	TGCGCCAGCAGCTTGCCGGGGAGCTCCTACGAGCAGTACTTC
NA	TRBV24-1	NA	TRBJ2-5	CATSAPGEQETQYF	TGTGCCACCAGTGCCCCCGGGGAGCAAGAGACCCAGTACTTC
NA	TRBV4-1	NA	TRBJ2-1	CASSSTGEQFF	TGCGCCAGCAGCTCGACTGGTGAGCAGTTCTTC
NA	TRBV6-1	NA	TRBJ1-6	CASSEVGIIDSPLHF	TGTGCCAGCAGTGAAGTTGGCATTATCGATTCACCCCTCCACTTT